This TCR beta chain was profiled in a study of CD8 T cells in ankylosing spondylitis. Germline loops: CDR1 SEHNR, CDR2 FQNEAQ (reference sequence). The CDR3 covers 14 residues. The V gene lost 2 bases and the J gene lost 0 bases, with 7 bases spanning the gap. General study results and limits: Blood from ankylosing spondylitis patients appeared to carry a characteristic roughly eight-variant TCR beta motif. Relatively rare in peripheral blood, disease-linked clones were also CD8+.

TCRdb itself ran the 5' RACE reads through MiXCR, one entry per CDR3 protein. This sample has 190,000 or so distinct CDR3 sequences, with more than 10% found just once. This clonotype turned up a few times. Its antigen is unknown. The TCR comes from a male donor with ankylosing spondylitis or in good health (not recorded which). Material for sequencing was blood, either unsorted or a sorted T cell fraction (not recorded which). V is TRBV7-9 and J is TRBJ1-1; D remains ambiguous. For the CDR3, the DNA is TGTGCCAGCAGCTTACCGAGCATGAACACTGAAGCTTTCTTT. It encodes CASSLPSMNTEAFF.